Listed below are T cell receptor beta chains from one sample, sequenced in a study of identical twins. MiXCR, applied by TCRdb to the 5' RACE reads, yields one record per CDR3 protein. The sample holds roughly 1.6 million distinct CDR3 sequences; 32% are singletons and the top ten take roughly 0.3%. Source material: cord blood. Source of these receptors: a newborn girl in good health. Each CDR3 is given with its conserved first and last residue.

J	V	CDR3
TRBJ2-4	TRBV7-4	CASTQDQLPKPGLNIQYF
TRBJ2-1	TRBV5-1	CASSSLDRVVNEQFF
TRBJ2-3	TRBV24-1	CATSDTDRDTQYF
TRBJ2-7	TRBV19	CASSIGRVDEQYF
TRBJ1-4	TRBV4-2	CASSQDRGFNEKLFF
TRBJ2-1	TRBV2	CASRRGRDSYNEQFF
TRBJ1-6	TRBV6-5	CASSYGDNSPLHF
TRBJ2-7	TRBV5-1	CASSWGDWAPYEQYF
TRBJ2-3	TRBV6-5	CADSYSAFRTGQGVGDTQYF
TRBJ2-1	TRBV28	CASSLKTSGYNEQFF
TRBJ1-5	TRBV12-3/TRBV12-4	CASSLHRYSNQPQHF
TRBJ1-5	TRBV5-1	CASSLEPGASNQPQHF
TRBJ2-5	TRBV2	CASSVGQGVQETQYF
TRBJ2-1	TRBV12-3/TRBV12-4	CASSLRQLIYNEQFF
TRBJ2-7	TRBV11-2	CASSSPMGWNEQYF
TRBJ2-3	TRBV7-9	CASGGESQYF
TRBJ1-2	TRBV25-1	CASSGLTVGYGYTF
TRBJ2-7	TRBV29-1	CSVAAYYEQYF
TRBJ2-2	TRBV10-3	CAISGTRSGTGELFF
TRBJ2-2	TRBV20-1	CSASLASNTGELFF
TRBJ1-2	TRBV12-3/TRBV12-4	CASSPRQGGIWSSNYGYTF
TRBJ2-5	TRBV20-1	CSAIPDRGPQETQYF
TRBJ2-7	TRBV6-6	CASSYWDSFSYEQYF
TRBJ2-2	TRBV20-1	CSARGLAGSNTGELFF
TRBJ2-7	TRBV27	CASSFRDRGGEQYF